This TCR beta chain was recovered during a study of early T cells in non-severe SARS-CoV-2 infection. The TCR library protocol was used to attach unique molecular identifiers. These identifiers were attached to individual cDNA molecules. TCRdb re-derived calls from the 5' RACE reads in MiXCR, one entry per CDR3 protein. Among roughly 86,000 distinct CDR3 sequences listed, approximately 6% were seen once. The V gene lost 0 bases and the J gene lost 6 bases, with 12 bases spanning the gap. The CDR3 contains 15 residues. This clonotype has a count of ten or more. The chain has TRBV12-3 or TRBV12-4 and TRBJ2-1, with D perhaps matching TRBD1 or TRBD2 (5 bases each). This TCR was sampled from an adult who was a healthcare worker with PCR-confirmed SARS-CoV-2 infection or an uninfected control (not recorded which). The sample taken for sequencing was whole blood. CDR3 in DNA: TGTGCCAGCAGTTTAGCAAGGGGACGAAGCAATGAGCAGTTCTTC. It translates to CASSLARGRSNEQFF.